What follows is one T cell receptor beta chain and its context. Original processing methods: Estimation of nucleated cell counts was performed using reference gene primer amplification. The protocol was immunoSEQ multiplex PCR, while the TCRdb copy is restricted to in-frame clones and leaves out a portion. D and trimming come from the DNA, and the V and J calls and clone size come from that table. The sample has 40,000 to 45,000 clones, 75% to 90% seen once. CDR3 length: 12 residues. Trimming removed 1 base at V and 5 bases at J, with 6 bases between. The sample comes from a study of blood T cell repertoires in COVID-19. Across the whole study: Samples taken during acute and convalescent COVID-19 were collected in the United States, Italy and Spain. In each case, the material was cDNA or gDNA derived from T cells, B-cell-depleted T cells, or PBMCs.

The TCR originated in a man aged 45-60 years with active COVID-19. The rearrangement links TRBV12-3 or TRBV12-4 to TRBJ2-7, with D perhaps matching TRBD1 (5 bases). The sequenced material came from peripheral blood. The CDR3 protein is CASSLGRDEQYF. CDR3 coding DNA: TGTGCCAGCAGTTTAGGCAGGGACGAGCAGTACTTC.